This is a list of T cell receptor beta chains from one sample in a study of blood T cell repertoires in COVID-19. Method: immunoSEQ multiplex PCR; TCRdb's copy keeps in-frame clones and lacks some. This table holds 210,000 or so clones, roughly 85% found once. The sample consisted of PBMCs or T cells enriched from blood (not recorded which). The receptor source for this set is a woman between 50 and 59 years old who had been exposed to COVID-19. The conserved cysteine and the conserved F or W are not part of the CDR3 here. The order of the fields is J gene, V gene, CDR3 protein.

TRBJ2-1	TRBV10-3	AIRTAQGGEQF
TRBJ2-3	TRBV30	AWRRAGGIQGDTQY
TRBJ1-1	TRBV15	ATSMEGRTEAF
TRBJ2-2	TRBV9	ASSVVASGGTGELF
TRBJ1-2	TRBV5-4	ASSLAGREYGYT
TRBJ1-2	TRBV5-8	ASTKGGINYGYT
TRBJ1-1	TRBV12-3/TRBV12-4	ASPAGFTEAF
TRBJ2-7	TRBV19	ASRRDRGSGEQY
TRBJ1-1	TRBV27	ASSLFGPNTEAF
TRBJ2-1	TRBV7-6	ASSLRTSSYNEQF
TRBJ1-6	TRBV4-3	ASSQRFPGQGSHSPLH
TRBJ1-4	TRBV6-5	ASSYSGQSGEKLF
TRBJ1-1	TRBV7-9	ASSGQFDLQPAF
TRBJ1-6	TRBV28	ASRARTGADNSPLH
TRBJ2-3	TRBV12-5	ASANSGGVTDTQY
TRBJ2-7	TRBV11-2	ASSPSRLLAQGSIEQY
TRBJ2-1	TRBV27	ASSLSRQGAHEQF
TRBJ1-1	TRBV6-5	ASSYRGLNTEAF
TRBJ2-7	TRBV29-1	SVGQVPDQEQY
TRBJ1-2	TRBV7-9	ASSLEGGGPRNGYT
TRBJ1-1	TRBV19	ASSIQGISNTEAF
TRBJ1-2	TRBV5-4	ASSSDRGWGYT
TRBJ1-1	TRBV6-5	ASSYSQNHGTEAF
TRBJ1-1	TRBV15	ATSRERTNTEAF
TRBJ2-5	TRBV18	ASSRGYQETQY
TRBJ1-1	TRBV9	ASSQGLTGGRVDTEAF
TRBJ1-5	TRBV7-8	ASSLVRAGINQPQH
TRBJ1-2	TRBV10-3	AISPGGGYYGYT
TRBJ1-2	TRBV4-3	ASSTGTRVNYGYT